This T cell receptor (beta chain) was identified during a study of regulatory T cells in long-lasting Graves disease. Study-level findings and limits: Newly diagnosed disease favored TRBV20-1 and TRBJ2-1 over persistent disease.

Indicated time point: newly diagnosed GD, antithyroid drugs for less than 3 months. The TCR library was prepared using RNA isolated from PBMCs. Peripheral blood, at approximately 10 milliliters, went into EDTA tubes. Germline values: CDR1 SNHLY, CDR2 FYNNEI. The V end was cut by 3 bases, the J end by 5 bases, with 11 bases between. This CDR3 is built from 13 residues. Through Arm-PCR of CDR3 regions and iRepertoire HTBI primers, TCR beta libraries were built. TCRdb ran MiXCR on the multiplex PCR reads and lists one entry per CDR3 protein. The sample has 350,000 to 500,000 distinct CDR3 sequences, roughly 17% seen once; the top ten hold about a quarter. This clonotype showed up many times. As yet, its antigen is unknown. These records were also assigned to another study, of T cells in Graves' hyperthyroidism and ophthalmopathy. That report notes: Peripheral blood also featured most of the thyroid clonotypes expanded above 0.001. Ophthalmopathy could be told apart from stable hyperthyroidism with a 13 V-J model.

Sequencing was performed on peripheral blood mononuclear cells (PBMCs), taken at new diagnosis, from a patient treated with antithyroid drugs. The origin of this receptor is a woman younger than 30 with Graves disease. The rearrangement joins TRBV2 to TRBJ2-7; no clear D gene. The CDR3 nucleotides read TGTGCCAGCAGTGATTCGGTAATTCACGAGCAGTACTTC. Residues: CASSDSVIHEQYF.